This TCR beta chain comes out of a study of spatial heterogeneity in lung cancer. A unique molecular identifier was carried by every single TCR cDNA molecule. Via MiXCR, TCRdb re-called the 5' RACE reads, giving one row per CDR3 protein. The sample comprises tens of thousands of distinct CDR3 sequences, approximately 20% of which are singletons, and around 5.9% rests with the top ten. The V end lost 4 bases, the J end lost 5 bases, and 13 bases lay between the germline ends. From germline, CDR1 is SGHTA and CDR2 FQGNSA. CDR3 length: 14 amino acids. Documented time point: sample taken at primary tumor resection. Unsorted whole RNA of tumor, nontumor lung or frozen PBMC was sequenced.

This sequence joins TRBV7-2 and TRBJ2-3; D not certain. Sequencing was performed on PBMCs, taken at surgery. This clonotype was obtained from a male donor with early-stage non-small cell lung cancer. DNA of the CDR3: TGTGCCAGCAGCTCTGGGCCGAAGCTAGATACGCAGTATTTT. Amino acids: CASSSGPKLDTQYF.